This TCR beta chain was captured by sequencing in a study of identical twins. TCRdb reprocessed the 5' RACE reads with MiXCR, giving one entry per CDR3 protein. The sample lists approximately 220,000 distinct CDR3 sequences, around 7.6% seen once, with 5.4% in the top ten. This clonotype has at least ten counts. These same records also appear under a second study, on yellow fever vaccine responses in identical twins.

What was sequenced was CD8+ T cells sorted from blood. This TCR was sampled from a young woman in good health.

The CDR3 nucleotides read TGTGCCAGCAGTTTCTTACAGGGGGCGCTGGGAGATACGCAGTATTTT. Translating it yields CASSFLQGALGDTQYF. The chain recombines TRBV28 with TRBJ2-3; TRBD1 agrees at 9 bases. This CDR3 spans 16 amino acids. Trimming removed 3 bases from V and 5 bases from J; junction bases left unmatched: 9. Germline CDR1 and CDR2: MDHEN and SYDVKM.